Included here is one T cell receptor beta chain sequence, with context. The sample comes from a study of blood T cell repertoires in COVID-19. Study-wide context: Acute and convalescent COVID-19 samples came from the United States, Italy and Spain.

The CDR3 is made up of 14 amino acids. Looked up from germline, CDR1 is LNHDA and CDR2 is SQIVND (reference sequence). With 4 bases clipped from V and 1 base from J, the junction kept 1 base outside the gene matches. Per the original methods: Amplifying reference gene primers gave estimates of nucleated cell counts. Profiled with immunoSEQ multiplex PCR; TCRdb holds only in-frame clones, not every one. V and J calls and clone size are those listed in that table; D and trimming were worked out from the DNA. Here the sample spans under 250,000 clones, around nine tenths being singletons. Patients in Seattle were enrolled during active infection, then followed longitudinally.

This receptor was identified in a man aged 30-40 years with COVID-19, enrolled during active disease. The sequenced material came from peripheral blood. The chain combines TRBV19 with TRBJ2-5; 9 nucleotides agree with TRBD1. The CDR3 spells CASSTTGGQETQYF. CDR3 nucleotides: TGTGCCAGTAGTACGACAGGGGGCCAAGAGACCCAGTACTTC. Using reference TRBV19 and TRBJ2-5 for the parts outside the CDR3, the full variable domain is DGGITQSPKYLFRKEGQNVTLSCEQNLNHDAMYWYRQDPGQGLRLIYYSQIVNDFQKGDIAEGYSVSREKKESFPLTVTSAQKNPTAFYLCASSTTGGQETQYFGPGTRLLVL.